The T cell receptor beta chain under discussion was sequenced for a study of CD8 T cells in Susac syndrome. Random hexamers were used to reverse transcribe an amount of 0.5 to 1 ug RNA. An immunoSEQ multiplex PCR generated amplified TCR beta CDR3 products spanning 54 Vbeta and 13 Jbeta. One entry per CDR3 protein results from TCRdb running MiXCR on the immunoSEQ multiplex PCR reads. The repertoire holds tens of thousands of distinct CDR3 sequences, with around 90% as singletons. The J segment lost 5 bases and the V segment lost 2 bases, leaving 5 bases of the junction unmatched. Germline V gives CDR1 MNHEY, CDR2 SMNVEV (reference sequence). The CDR3 runs 14 residues. TEMRA cells were FACS-enriched, and CD8+ and CD4+ T cells were isolated negatively.

The sequenced sample consisted of CD8+ T cells from PBMCs. The chain is built from TRBV27 and TRBJ1-1, with 7 bases fitting TRBD1. The receptor's source is a human donor with multiple sclerosis. CDR3 DNA: TGTGCCAGCAGTTTACTCGCAGGGGGAACTGAAGCTTTCTTT. Its translation is CASSLLAGGTEAFF.